What follows is one T cell receptor (beta chain) and its context. This record comes from a study of STAT5B mutations in CD4+ large granular lymphocyte leukemia. TCRdb keeps only in-frame clones here, not all; method: immunoSEQ multiplex PCR. This table holds around 34,000 clones, 70% to 90% found once. The CDR3 is made up of 14 amino acids. Trimming cost V 5 bases and J 1 base, with 11 bases left between them. Germline CDR1 reads SGHTA; CDR2 reads FQGNSA. The rearrangement joins TRBV7-2 to TRBJ1-2; maybe TRBD1 (5 bases). The TCR sequence derives from a human donor in good health. Source material: CD4+ T cells from blood buffy coats. The CDR3 DNA follows: TGTGCCAGCAGCCGTGGGGGGTTTAACTATGGCTACACCTTC. Amino acid sequence: CASSRGGFNYGYTF.